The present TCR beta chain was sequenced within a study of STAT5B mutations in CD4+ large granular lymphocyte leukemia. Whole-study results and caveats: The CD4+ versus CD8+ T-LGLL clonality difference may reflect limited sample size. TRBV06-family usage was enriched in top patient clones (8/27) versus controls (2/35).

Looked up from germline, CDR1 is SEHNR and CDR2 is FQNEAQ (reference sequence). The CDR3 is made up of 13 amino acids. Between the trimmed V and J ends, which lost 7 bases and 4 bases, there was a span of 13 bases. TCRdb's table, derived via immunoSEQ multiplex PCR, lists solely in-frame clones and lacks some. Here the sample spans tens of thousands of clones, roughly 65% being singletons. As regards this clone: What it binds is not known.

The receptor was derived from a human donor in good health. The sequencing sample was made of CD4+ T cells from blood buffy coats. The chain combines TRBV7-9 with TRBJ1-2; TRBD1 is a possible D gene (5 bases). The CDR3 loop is CASNPGGSYGYTF. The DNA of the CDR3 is TGTGCCAGCAATCCCGGGGGTAGCTATGGCTACACCTTC.